In its sample, the clone carrying this T cell receptor beta chain was seen a few times. Its antigen is as yet unknown. The data belong to a study of T cell repertoires in cytomegalovirus infection. At the level of the study: Public TCR beta signatures provided an indication of both CMV infection and a matching HLA type.

TCRdb ran MiXCR on the reads and lists one entry per CDR3 protein. The sample has roughly 600,000 distinct CDR3 sequences; approximately 24% are singletons. Study observations and caveats: Carriers of CMV and the relevant HLA type were discriminated by public TCR beta frequency. HLA-C-restricted CMV clonotypes gave the most frequent clonotype in two of eight donors.

Sequencing was carried out using CD8+ T cells from PBMCs. This TCR was recovered from a human donor in good health (CMV status not recorded). Some clones in this sample may be carry-over from other donors' samples.

CDR3 in amino acids: CASSLESGGGTDTQYF. DNA of the CDR3: TGTGCCAGCAGCTTGGAGTCTGGCGGGGGCACAGATACGCAGTATTTT. V usage is TRBV5-6 and J usage is TRBJ2-3; a possible D gene is TRBD2 (6 bases). Trimming left V 0 bases short and J 1 base short, with 12 bases between. This CDR3 contains 16 residues. Germline V gene data show CDR1 as SGHDT and CDR2 as YYEEEE.